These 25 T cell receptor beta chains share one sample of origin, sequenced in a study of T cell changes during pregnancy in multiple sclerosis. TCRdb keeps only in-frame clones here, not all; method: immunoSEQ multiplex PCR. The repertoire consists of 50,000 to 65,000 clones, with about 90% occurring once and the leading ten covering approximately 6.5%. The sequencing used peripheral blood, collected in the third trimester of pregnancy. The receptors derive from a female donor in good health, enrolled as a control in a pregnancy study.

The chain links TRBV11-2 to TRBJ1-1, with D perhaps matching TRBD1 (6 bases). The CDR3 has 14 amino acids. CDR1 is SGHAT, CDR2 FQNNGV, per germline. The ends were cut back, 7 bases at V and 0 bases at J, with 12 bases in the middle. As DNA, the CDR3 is TGTGCCAGCAATAGCCAGGGGATGAACACTGAAGCTTTCTTT. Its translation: CASNSQGMNTEAFF.

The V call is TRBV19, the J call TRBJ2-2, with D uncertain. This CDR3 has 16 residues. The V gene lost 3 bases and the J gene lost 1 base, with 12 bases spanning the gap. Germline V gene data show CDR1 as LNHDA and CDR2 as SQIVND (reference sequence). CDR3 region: CASSIRVSQNTGELFF. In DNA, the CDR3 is TGTGCCAGTAGTATTCGGGTATCACAGAACACCGGGGAGCTGTTTTTT.

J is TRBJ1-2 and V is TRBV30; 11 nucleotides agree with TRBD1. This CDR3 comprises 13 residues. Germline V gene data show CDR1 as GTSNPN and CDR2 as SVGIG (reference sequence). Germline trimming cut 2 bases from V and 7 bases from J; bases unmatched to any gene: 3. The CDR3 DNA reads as TGTGCCTGGAGTACGGACAGGGGGCTTGGCTACACCTTC. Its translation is CAWSTDRGLGYTF.

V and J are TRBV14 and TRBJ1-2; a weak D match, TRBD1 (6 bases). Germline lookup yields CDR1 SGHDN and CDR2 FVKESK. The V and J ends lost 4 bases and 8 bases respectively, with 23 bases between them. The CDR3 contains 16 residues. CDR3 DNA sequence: TGTGCCAGCAGCCGAGGGTTAGGGGCCGGCGACAGGGGCTACACCTTC. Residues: CASSRGLGAGDRGYTF.

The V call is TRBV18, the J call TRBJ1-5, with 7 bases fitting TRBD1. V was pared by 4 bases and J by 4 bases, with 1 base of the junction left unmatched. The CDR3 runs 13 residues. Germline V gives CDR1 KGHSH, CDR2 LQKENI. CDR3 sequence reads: CASSRDSNQPQHF. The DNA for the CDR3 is TGTGCCAGCTCACGGGACAGTAATCAGCCCCAGCATTTT.

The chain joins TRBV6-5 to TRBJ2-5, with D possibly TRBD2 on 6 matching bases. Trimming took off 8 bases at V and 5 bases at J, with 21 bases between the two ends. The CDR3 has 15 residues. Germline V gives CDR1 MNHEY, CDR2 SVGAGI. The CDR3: CASSTGGFGRETQYF. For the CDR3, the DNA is TGTGCCAGCTCAACTGGGGGGTTCGGTCGGGAGACCCAGTACTTC.

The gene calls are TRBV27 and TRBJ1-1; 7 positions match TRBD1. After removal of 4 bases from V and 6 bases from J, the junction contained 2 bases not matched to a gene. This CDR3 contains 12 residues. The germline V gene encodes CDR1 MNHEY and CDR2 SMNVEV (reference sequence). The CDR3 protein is CASSSRGAEAFF. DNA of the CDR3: TGTGCCAGCAGTTCCAGGGGGGCTGAAGCTTTCTTT.

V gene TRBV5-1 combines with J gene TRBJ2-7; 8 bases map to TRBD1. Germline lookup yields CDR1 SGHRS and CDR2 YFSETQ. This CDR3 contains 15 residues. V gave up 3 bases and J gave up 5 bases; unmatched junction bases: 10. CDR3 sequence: CASSYRQGRLNEQYF. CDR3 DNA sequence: TGCGCCAGCAGCTACCGACAGGGGAGACTAAACGAGCAGTACTTC. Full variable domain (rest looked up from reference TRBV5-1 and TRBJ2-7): KAGVTQTPRYLIKTRGQQVTLSCSPISGHRSVSWYQQTPGQGLQFLFEYFSETQRNKGNFPGRFSGRQFSNSRSEMNVSTLELGDSALYLCASSYRQGRLNEQYFGPGTRLTVT.

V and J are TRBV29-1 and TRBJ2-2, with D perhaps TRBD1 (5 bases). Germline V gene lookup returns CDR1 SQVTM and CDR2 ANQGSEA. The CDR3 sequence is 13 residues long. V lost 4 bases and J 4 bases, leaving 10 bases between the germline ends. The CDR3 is CSVGRQLTGELFF. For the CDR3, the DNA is TGCAGCGTTGGGCGACAGCTCACCGGGGAGCTGTTTTTT.

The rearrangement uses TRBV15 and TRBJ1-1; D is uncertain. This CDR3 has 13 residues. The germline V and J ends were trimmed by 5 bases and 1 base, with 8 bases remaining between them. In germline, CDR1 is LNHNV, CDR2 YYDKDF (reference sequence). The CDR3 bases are TGTGCCACCAGCTGGAACAGGAACACTGAAGCTTTCTTT. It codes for CATSWNRNTEAFF.

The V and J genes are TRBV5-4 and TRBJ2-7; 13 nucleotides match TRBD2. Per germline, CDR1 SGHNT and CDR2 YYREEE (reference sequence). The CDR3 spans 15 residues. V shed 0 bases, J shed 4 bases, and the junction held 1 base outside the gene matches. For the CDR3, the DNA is TGTGCCAGCAGCTTGGGGGGACTAGCGGGGTACGAGCAGTACTTC. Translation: CASSLGGLAGYEQYF.

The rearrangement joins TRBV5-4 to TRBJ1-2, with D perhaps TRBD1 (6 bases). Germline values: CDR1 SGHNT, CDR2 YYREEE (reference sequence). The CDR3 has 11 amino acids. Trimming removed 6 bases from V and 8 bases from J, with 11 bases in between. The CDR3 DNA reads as TGTGCCAGCACCCAGGGGAGCGGCTACACCTTC. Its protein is CASTQGSGYTF.

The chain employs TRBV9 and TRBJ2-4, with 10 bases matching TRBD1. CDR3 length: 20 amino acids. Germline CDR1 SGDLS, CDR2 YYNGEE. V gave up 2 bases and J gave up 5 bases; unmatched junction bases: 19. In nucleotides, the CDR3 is TGTGCCAGCAGCGTTGGGGGCTCCCGGGACAGGGGTTCGGGCCAAAACATTCAGTACTTC. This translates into CASSVGGSRDRGSGQNIQYF.

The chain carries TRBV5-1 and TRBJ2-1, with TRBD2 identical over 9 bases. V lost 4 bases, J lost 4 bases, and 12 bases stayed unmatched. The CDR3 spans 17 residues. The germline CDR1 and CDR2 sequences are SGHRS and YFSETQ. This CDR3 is CASSPGTSPLLYNEQFF. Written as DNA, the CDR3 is TGCGCCAGCAGCCCGGGGACTAGCCCTCTCCTATACAATGAGCAGTTCTTC.

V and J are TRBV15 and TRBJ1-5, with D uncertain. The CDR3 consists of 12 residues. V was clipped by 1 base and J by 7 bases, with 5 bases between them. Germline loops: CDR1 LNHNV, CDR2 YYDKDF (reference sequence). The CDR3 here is CATSRGEQPQHF. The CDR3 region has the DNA TGTGCCACCAGCAGAGGCGAACAGCCCCAGCATTTT.

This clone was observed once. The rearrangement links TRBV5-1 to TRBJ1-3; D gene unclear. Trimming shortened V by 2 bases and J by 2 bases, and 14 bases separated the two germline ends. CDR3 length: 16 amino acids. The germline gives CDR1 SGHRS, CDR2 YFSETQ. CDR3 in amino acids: CASSLNQAGAGNTIYF. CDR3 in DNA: TGCGCCAGCAGCTTAAACCAGGCCGGCGCTGGAAACACCATATATTTT.

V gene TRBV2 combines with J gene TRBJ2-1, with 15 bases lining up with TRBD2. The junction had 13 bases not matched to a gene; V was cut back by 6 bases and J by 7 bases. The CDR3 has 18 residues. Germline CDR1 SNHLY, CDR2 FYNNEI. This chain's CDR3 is CASRPPGLAGGPINEQFF. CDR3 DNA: TGTGCCAGCAGACCCCCGGGACTAGCGGGGGGCCCCATAAATGAGCAGTTCTTC.

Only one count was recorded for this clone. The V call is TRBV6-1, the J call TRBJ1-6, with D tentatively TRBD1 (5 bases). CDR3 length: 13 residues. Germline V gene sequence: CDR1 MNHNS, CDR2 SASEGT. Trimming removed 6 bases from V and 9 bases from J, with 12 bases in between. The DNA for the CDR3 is TGTGCCAGCAGAGGGGTTTCGGGTTCACCCCTCCACTTT. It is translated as CASRGVSGSPLHF.

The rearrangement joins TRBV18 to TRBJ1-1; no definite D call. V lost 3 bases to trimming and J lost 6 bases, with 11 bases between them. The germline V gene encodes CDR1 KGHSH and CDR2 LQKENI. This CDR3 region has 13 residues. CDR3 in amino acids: CASSPGFGAEAFF. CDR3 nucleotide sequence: TGTGCCAGCTCACCTGGTTTCGGGGCTGAAGCTTTCTTT.

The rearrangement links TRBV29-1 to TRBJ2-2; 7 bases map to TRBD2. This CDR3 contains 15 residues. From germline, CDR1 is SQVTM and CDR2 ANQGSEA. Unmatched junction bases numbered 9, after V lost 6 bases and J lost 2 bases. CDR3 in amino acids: CSVQLLAANTGELFF. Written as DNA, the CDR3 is TGCAGCGTCCAACTCCTAGCGGCTAACACCGGGGAGCTGTTTTTT.

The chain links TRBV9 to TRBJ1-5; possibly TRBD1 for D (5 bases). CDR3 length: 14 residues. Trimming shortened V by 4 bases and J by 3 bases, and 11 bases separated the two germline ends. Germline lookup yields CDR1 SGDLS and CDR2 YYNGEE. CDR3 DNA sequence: TGTGCCAGCAGCCGCTCACAGGACAATCAGCCCCAGCATTTT. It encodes CASSRSQDNQPQHF.

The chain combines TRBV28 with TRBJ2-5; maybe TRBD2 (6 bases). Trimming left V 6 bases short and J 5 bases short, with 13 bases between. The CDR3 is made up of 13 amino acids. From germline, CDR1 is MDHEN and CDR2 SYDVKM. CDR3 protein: CASSFGLIETQYF. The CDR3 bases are TGTGCCAGCAGCTTCGGACTAATCGAGACCCAGTACTTC. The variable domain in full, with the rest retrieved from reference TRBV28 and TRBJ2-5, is DVKVTQSSRYLVKRTGEKVFLECVQDMDHENMFWYRQDPGLGLRLIYFSYDVKMKEKGDIPEGYSVSREKKERFSLILESASTNQTSMYLCASSFGLIETQYFGPGTRLLVL.

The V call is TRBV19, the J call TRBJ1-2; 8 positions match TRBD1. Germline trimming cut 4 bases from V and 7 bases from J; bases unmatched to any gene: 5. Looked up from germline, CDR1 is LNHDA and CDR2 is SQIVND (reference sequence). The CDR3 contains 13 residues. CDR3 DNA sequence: TGTGCCAGTAGTACTGGACAGGGTGGTGGCTACACCTTC. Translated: CASSTGQGGGYTF.

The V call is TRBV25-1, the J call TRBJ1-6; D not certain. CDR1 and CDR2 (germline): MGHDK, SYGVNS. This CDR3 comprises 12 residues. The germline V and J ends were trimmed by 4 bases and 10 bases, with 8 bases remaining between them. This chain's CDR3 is CASSVLGSPLHF. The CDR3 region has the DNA TGTGCCAGCAGTGTGCTCGGGTCACCCCTCCACTTT.

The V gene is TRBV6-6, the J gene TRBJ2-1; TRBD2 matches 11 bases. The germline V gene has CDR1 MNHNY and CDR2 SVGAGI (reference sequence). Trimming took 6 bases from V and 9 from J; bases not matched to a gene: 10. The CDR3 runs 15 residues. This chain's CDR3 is CASRTLAGGLGEQFF. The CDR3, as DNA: TGTGCCAGCAGAACTCTAGCGGGAGGATTGGGTGAGCAGTTCTTC.